What follows describes a single TCR beta chain. This sample stems from a study of shared clonotypes between healthy human individuals. Study overall: The study used three CD4 naive, three CD4 memory, two CD8 naive and one CD8 memory plate per donor.

Sequencing used immunoSEQ multiplex PCR; TCRdb keeps in-frame clones, though not all of them. The data show 2 million to 2.5 million clones, about 90% seen once. CDR1 and CDR2 (germline): MNHEY, SVGAGI. V was shortened by 6 bases and J by 1 base, with 10 bases between the two germline ends. This CDR3 is built from 14 residues. This chain uses TRBV6-5 with TRBJ1-3; D gene uncertain. The sequence came from a man in his late teens or twenties in good health. Some clones in this sample may be carry-over from other donors' samples. The sequencing input was naive CD4+ T cells from PBMCs. The subset denotes: CD45RA+ positively selected. CDR3 in amino acids: CASRSWGSGNTIYF. The CDR3 DNA reads as TGTGCCAGCAGAAGTTGGGGTTCTGGAAACACCATATATTTT.